The 17 T cell receptor beta chains below come from one sample, sequenced in a study of Graves' ophthalmopathy and Graves' hyperthyroidism. As the template, RNA transcripts were used to amplify TCR beta CDR3 regions. RT-PCR with HTBI primers came first, then second-round multiplex PCR. TCRdb re-derived calls from the multiplex PCR reads in MiXCR, one entry per CDR3 protein. The repertoire includes approximately 160,000 distinct CDR3 sequences, around 40% of them detected once, and roughly 8.9% sits in the top ten. Input material: peripheral blood. The receptors derive from a man aged 25-45 years with Graves' ophthalmopathy.

This clonotype was found many times. The rearrangement links TRBV6-1 to TRBJ2-5, with D possibly being TRBD1 or TRBD2 (5 bases each). The CDR3 covers 12 residues. Germline CDR1 reads MNHNS; CDR2 reads SASEGT. V was shortened by 10 bases and J by 3 bases, with 12 bases between the two germline ends. The chain's CDR3 is CATGVGEETQYF. The CDR3 DNA is TGTGCCACCGGGGTAGGGGAAGAGACCCAGTACTTC.

This clonotype was seen repeatedly, ten times or more. The CDR3 loop reads CASSQDLGSPSSYEQYF. The DNA for the CDR3 is TGTGCCAGCAGCCAAGATTTAGGGAGTCCTAGCTCCTACGAGCAGTACTTC. The V gene is TRBV4-2, the J gene TRBJ2-7; possible D gene TRBD2, 5 bases. This CDR3 is built from 17 residues. CDR1 LGHNA and CDR2 YNFKEQ come from the germline V gene. The ends were cut back, 0 bases at V and 0 bases at J, with 15 bases in the middle.

This clonotype was observed at least ten times. J is TRBJ1-6 and V is TRBV9; tentative D call: TRBD1 (6 bases). The germline V gene encodes CDR1 SGDLS and CDR2 YYNGEE. The V end was cut by 3 bases, the J end by 12 bases, with 16 bases between. The CDR3 length is 14 residues. The CDR3 DNA is TGTGCCAGCAGCGCGGGGGCAGGGAAGGAACCCCTCCACTTT. Protein product: CASSAGAGKEPLHF.

The genes are TRBV6-2 or TRBV6-3 and TRBJ2-7; 11 nucleotides agree with TRBD2. Trimming removed 4 bases from V and 8 bases from J; junction bases left unmatched: 7. CDR1 is MNHEY and CDR2 is SVGEGT in the germline V gene. The CDR3 loop spans 14 amino acids. DNA for the CDR3: TGTGCCAGCAGTTCCGGACTAGCGGGTGTAAAGCAGTACTTC. It yields the protein CASSSGLAGVKQYF.

There are many counts of this clonotype. This rearrangement joins TRBV11-3 to TRBJ2-4; maybe TRBD1 (6 bases). Trimming shortened V by 5 bases and J by 0 bases, and 11 bases separated the two germline ends. The CDR3 has 15 residues. In germline, CDR1 is SGHNT, CDR2 YENEEA. CDR3 loop: CASSQGQLAKNIQYF. Here the CDR3 DNA reads TGTGCCAGCAGCCAGGGGCAGCTAGCCAAAAACATTCAGTACTTC.

This clonotype has a count of ten or more. The chain carries TRBV12-3 or TRBV12-4 and TRBJ1-5; D is perhaps TRBD1 (6 bases). This CDR3 is built from 15 residues. Trimming took off 3 bases at V and 4 bases at J, with 13 bases between the two ends. The CDR3 nucleotides read TGTGCCAGCAGTTTGCGGGGGGCGCCGAATCAGCCCCAGCATTTT. Protein: CASSLRGAPNQPQHF.

In this sample, this clonotype turned up many times. The chain is built from TRBV19 and TRBJ2-5; D gene ambiguous. CDR3 length equals 13 residues. V was clipped by 1 base and J by 1 base, with 4 bases between them. Per germline, CDR1 LNHDA and CDR2 SQIVND (reference sequence). Written as DNA, the CDR3 is TGTGCCAGTAGTATAGCGGTCCAAGAGACCCAGTACTTC. It yields the protein CASSIAVQETQYF.

This chain joins TRBV6-2 or TRBV6-3 and TRBJ1-1; TRBD1 might be the D (6 bases). Deletions cut 1 base from V and 4 bases from J, with 22 bases between. Germline CDR1 and CDR2: MNHEY and SVGEGT. The length of the CDR3 is 18 residues. The CDR3 spells CASSYYSRGPSRGTEAFF. In DNA form, the CDR3 reads TGTGCCAGCAGTTACTATTCCAGGGGTCCCTCGAGGGGCACTGAAGCTTTCTTT.

This clonotype was found many times. The V and J genes are TRBV12-3 or TRBV12-4 and TRBJ1-1, with TRBD1 as a possible D gene (5 bases). Trimming stripped 4 bases from V and 0 bases from J, with 15 bases between. The CDR3 is 16 residues long. CDR3 protein: CASSSRDRIMNTEAFF. In DNA form, the CDR3 reads TGTGCCAGCAGTTCACGGGACCGCATTATGAACACTGAAGCTTTCTTT.

This clonotype came up once. This chain links TRBV7-2 with TRBJ1-1, with a weak D call TRBD1 (5 bases). Germline-derived CDR1 and CDR2 are SGHTA and FQGNSA. This CDR3 is 14 amino acids long. The V end lost 5 bases, the J end lost 5 bases, and 15 bases lay between the germline ends. CDR3 region: CASSGKAGRTEAFF. CDR3 in DNA: TGTGCCAGCAGCGGAAAAGCAGGGAGAACTGAAGCTTTCTTT.

This clonotype was detected ten times or more. CDR3 in amino acids: CSARGTRGEDPEAFF. The CDR3 DNA follows: TGCAGTGCTAGAGGGACAAGGGGTGAGGATCCTGAAGCTTTCTTT. The V gene is TRBV20-1, the J gene TRBJ1-1; tentative D call: TRBD1 (5 bases). The CDR3 is 15 amino acids. CDR1 and CDR2 (germline): DFQATT, SNEGSKA (reference sequence). The ends were cut back, 1 base at V and 6 bases at J, with 18 bases in the middle.

This clonotype has just a few counts. This chain joins TRBV12-3 or TRBV12-4 and TRBJ2-7; possibly TRBD2 for D (5 bases). This CDR3 region has 13 residues. Trimming stripped 8 bases from V and 2 bases from J, with 13 bases between. CDR3 DNA: TGTGCCAGCCGGACTTCCCCTACCTACGAGCAGTACTTC. Translating it yields CASRTSPTYEQYF.

The chain recombines TRBV12-3 or TRBV12-4 with TRBJ2-7; D gene ambiguous. The CDR3 is 12 residues long. Trimming removed 4 bases at V and 6 bases at J, with 10 bases between. The CDR3 sequence: CASSSQFGEQYF. The CDR3 region has the DNA TGTGCCAGCAGTTCGCAGTTCGGCGAGCAGTACTTC.

This clonotype occurred many times. DNA for the CDR3: TGTGCCTTCCGGGAGGGGCGGACTGAAGCTTTCTTT. Its protein product is CAFREGRTEAFF. J is TRBJ1-1 and V is TRBV13; D possibly corresponds to TRBD1 (5 bases). The CDR3 loop spans 12 amino acids. Germline CDR1 and CDR2: PRHDT and FYEKMQ (reference sequence). V lost 11 bases and J lost 5, with 15 bases in between.

This clonotype was observed a few times. The V gene is TRBV12-3 or TRBV12-4, the J gene TRBJ2-5; D ambiguous. V shed 3 bases and J shed 0 bases, with 11 bases lying between them. The CDR3 runs to 15 residues. DNA for the CDR3: TGTGCCAGCAGTTTCTGGGTTGGCAACCAAGAGACCCAGTACTTC. This translates into CASSFWVGNQETQYF.

This clonotype was detected many times. V is TRBV28 and J is TRBJ1-1, with 8 nucleotides matching TRBD1. Germline assignment: CDR1 MDHEN and CDR2 SYDVKM. J was trimmed by 11 bases and V by 1 base; bases with no gene match: 6. This CDR3 contains 13 residues. The CDR3 coding sequence is TGTGCCAGCAGTTTATCCCACCAGGGGGCTGCTTTCTTT. Translating it yields CASSLSHQGAAFF.

Ten or more counts support this clonotype. The chain uses TRBV7-3 and TRBJ2-5; D not certain. Looked up from germline, CDR1 is SGHTA and CDR2 is FQGTGA. Trimming pared 2 bases from V and 5 bases from J, leaving 9 bases between. CDR3 length: 13 residues. CDR3 sequence reads: CASSLGVVETQYF. For the CDR3, the DNA is TGTGCCAGCAGCTTAGGTGTCGTCGAGACCCAGTACTTC.